This TCR gamma chain was retrieved from a study of γδ T cells in repeated Plasmodium falciparum infection. Study-wide background: Age- and gender-matched Australian children served as comparison for malaria-exposed Malian children. Malaria-naive adults were infected with P. falciparum NF54 four times over around 600 days. Malian gammadelta TCRs were studied during no-transmission periods and across acute malaria episodes. General study points: Vdelta2-negative gammadelta repertoires appeared less diverse and less shared in Malian than Australian children.

This clone was detected many times. Its specificity is not known. This DNA's translation differs at residue 8 from TCRdb's protein, which comes from a much larger clone; a read error is likely, and the protein shown is translated from the DNA. There are 17 residues in the CDR3. Trimming at V came to 4 bases and at J to 5 bases, leaving 8 bases not matched to a gene. CDR1 and CDR2 (germline): GITISATS, ISYDGTV (reference sequence). TCRdb re-processed the multiplex PCR reads via CATT. The sample comprises approximately 26,000 gamma-chain clones, 2.5% to 3.5% of which are singletons, and around a third rests with the top ten. Gammadelta T cells were flow-sorted from PBMC into Vgamma9/Vdelta2+ and Vdelta2-negative populations for bulk analysis.

Sequences were obtained from gamma-delta T cells from blood. The clonotype comes from a pool of human donors (malaria-infected and uninfected, not separated). This rearrangement joins TRGV9 to TRGJP. The CDR3 loop is CALWEFLEELGKKIKVF. In DNA, the CDR3 is TGTGCCTTGTGGGAATTCTTGGAAGAGTTGGGCAAAAAAATCAAGGTATTT.